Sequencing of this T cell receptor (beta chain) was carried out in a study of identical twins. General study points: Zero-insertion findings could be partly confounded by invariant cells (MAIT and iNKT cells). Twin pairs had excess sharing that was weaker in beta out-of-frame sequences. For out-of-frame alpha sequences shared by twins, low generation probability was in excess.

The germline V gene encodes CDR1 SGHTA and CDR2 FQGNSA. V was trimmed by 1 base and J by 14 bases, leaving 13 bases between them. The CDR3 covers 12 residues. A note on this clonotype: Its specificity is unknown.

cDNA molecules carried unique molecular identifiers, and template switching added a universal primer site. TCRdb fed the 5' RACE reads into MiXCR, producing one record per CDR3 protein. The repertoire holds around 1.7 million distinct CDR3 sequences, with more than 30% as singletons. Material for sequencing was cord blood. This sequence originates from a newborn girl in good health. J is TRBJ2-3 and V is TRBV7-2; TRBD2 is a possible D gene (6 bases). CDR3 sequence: CASSLVAGISYF. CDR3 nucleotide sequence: TGTGCCAGCAGCTTAGTCGCGGGAATTTCGTATTTT.